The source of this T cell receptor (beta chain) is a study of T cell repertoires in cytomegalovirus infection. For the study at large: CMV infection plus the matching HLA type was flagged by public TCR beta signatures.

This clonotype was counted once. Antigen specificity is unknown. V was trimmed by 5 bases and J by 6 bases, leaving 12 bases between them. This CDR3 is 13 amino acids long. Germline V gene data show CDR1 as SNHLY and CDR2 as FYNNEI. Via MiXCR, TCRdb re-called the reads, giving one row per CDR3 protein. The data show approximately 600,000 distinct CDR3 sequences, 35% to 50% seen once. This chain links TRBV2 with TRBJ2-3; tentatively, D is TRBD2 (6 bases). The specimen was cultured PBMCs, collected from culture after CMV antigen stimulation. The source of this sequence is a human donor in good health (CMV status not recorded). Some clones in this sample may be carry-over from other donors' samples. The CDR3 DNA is TGTGCCAGCAGTTACCATCTAGCGGATACGCAGTATTTT. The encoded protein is CASSYHLADTQYF.